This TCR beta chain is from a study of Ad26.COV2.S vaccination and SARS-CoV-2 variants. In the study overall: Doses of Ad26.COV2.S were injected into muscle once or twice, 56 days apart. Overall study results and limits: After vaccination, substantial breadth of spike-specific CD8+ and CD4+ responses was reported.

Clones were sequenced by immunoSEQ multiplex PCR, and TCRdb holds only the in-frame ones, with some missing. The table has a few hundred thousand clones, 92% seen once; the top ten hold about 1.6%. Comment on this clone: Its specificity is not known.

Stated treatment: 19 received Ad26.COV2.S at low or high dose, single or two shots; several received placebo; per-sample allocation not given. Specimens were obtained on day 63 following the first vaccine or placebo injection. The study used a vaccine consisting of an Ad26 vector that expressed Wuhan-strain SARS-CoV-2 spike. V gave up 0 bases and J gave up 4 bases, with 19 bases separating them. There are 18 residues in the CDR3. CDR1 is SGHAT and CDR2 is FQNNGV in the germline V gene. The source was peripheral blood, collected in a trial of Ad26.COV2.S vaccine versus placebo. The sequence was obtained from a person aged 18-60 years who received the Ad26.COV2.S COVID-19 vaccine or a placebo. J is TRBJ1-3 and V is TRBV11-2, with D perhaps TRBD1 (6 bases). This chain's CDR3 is CASSLESAGAMLGNTIYF. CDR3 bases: TGTGCCAGCAGCTTAGAGAGTGCAGGGGCGATGTTGGGAAACACCATATATTTT.